This is a list of T cell receptor beta chains from one sample in a study of tumor-infiltrating lymphocytes in primary liver carcinoma. TCRdb reprocessed the multiplex PCR reads with MiXCR, giving one entry per CDR3 protein. The data hold some 190,000 distinct CDR3 sequences, with about 82% observed a single time. The sample taken for sequencing was tumor tissue from primary liver carcinoma. These receptors all stem from a man aged 35-49 years with primary liver carcinoma and hepatitis B virus infection. Both conserved end residues are part of each CDR3.

>TRBV11-2
CTSSYATGEKFF
>TRBV28
CASRKGGVANTGELFF
>TRBV29-1
CSALFQDHHEQFF
>TRBV11-2
CANITSAVAKNVQYF
>TRBV5-1
CASSLETSGMNTGELFF
>TRBV12-3/TRBV12-4
CTSSLGLMNTDAFF
>TRBV10-1
CASSTHAGRTKNIQYF
>TRBV28
CASSPQGTTNEKLFF
>TRBV11-1
CASSSGGISVGARIDAQYF
>TRBV11-2
CASSSGTSSYNEQFF
>TRBV29-1
CSVAEGSGELFF
>TRBV5-1
CASRSGSLQETHYF
>TRBV29-1
CSARVPGQGIETQNF
>TRBV4-3
CASSPHVTRGSNEQFF
>TRBV6-2/TRBV6-3
CASSLRDWAHEHYF
>TRBV29-1
CSVWVTGVRDMQYF
>TRBV4-1
CANSQGPSVYDEQYF
>TRBV24-1
CATSDPRGSSYNEQFF
>TRBV29-1
CSVISCNTKAFF
>TRBV4-3
CASSQVVRLTETQYF
>TRBV7-8
CASSLTGQDPYEQNF
>TRBV4-1
CASSHDRGQGRNSPLPF
>TRBV6-5
CPISYHTSFNEQFF